This T cell receptor beta chain is from a study of T-cell reconstitution after alpha-beta-depleted transplantation in children. Study findings and constraints: Reported findings indicate that, about two months after transplant, alpha-beta T cells came from several hundred expanded clones, which were derived from non-depleted graft cells.

J gave up 5 bases and V 2 bases, and 2 bases lay outside the gene matches. CDR3 length equals 15 residues. Per the germline V gene, CDR1 is SGHRS and CDR2 is YFSETQ. TCRbeta library preparation incorporated unique molecular identifiers. MiXCR, applied by TCRdb to the PCR reads, yields one record per CDR3 protein. The data show a few hundred thousand distinct CDR3 sequences, with under 15% seen just once and around 2% held by the top ten. In its sample, this clonotype was seen many times. Its antigen is currently unknown. The sequence derives from a male patient aged 10-17 years who had a stem cell transplant for acute myeloid leukemia, so the T cells may come from the graft donor. The chain links TRBV5-1 to TRBJ2-2; 11 bases are a match to TRBD1. The sample consisted of PBMCs, mostly from graft donor cells, taken 360 days after TCRalphabeta/CD19-depleted stem cell transplant. The CDR3 region has the DNA TGCGCCAGCAGCTTCGGGACAGGGGGAACCGGGGAGCTGTTTTTT. It codes for CASSFGTGGTGELFF. Variable domain in full (rest from reference TRBV5-1 and TRBJ2-2): KAGVTQTPRYLIKTRGQQVTLSCSPISGHRSVSWYQQTPGQGLQFLFEYFSETQRNKGNFPGRFSGRQFSNSRSEMNVSTLELGDSALYLCASSFGTGGTGELFFGEGSRLTVL.